Sequencing of this T cell receptor (beta chain) was carried out in a study of liver allograft versus peripheral blood T cells. Background on the study: The authors compared T cell receptor repertoires in transplanted livers with recipients' peripheral blood repertoires. General study points: In liver allografts, T cell receptor repertoires reportedly differed from the repertoires found in peripheral blood.

TCRdb recomputed calls from the reads with MiXCR, one row per CDR3 protein. The repertoire holds about 8,500 distinct CDR3 sequences, with approximately 17% as singletons. The CDR3 totals 15 residues. After removal of 7 bases from V and 0 bases from J, the junction contained 10 bases not matched to a gene. Germline-derived CDR1 and CDR2 are DFQATT and SNEGSKA (reference sequence). With regard to this clonotype: Its matching antigen is unknown.

The TCR originated in a human patient who had a liver transplant. The graft donor may have contributed some T cells. V and J are TRBV20-1 and TRBJ2-7; 9 nucleotides align to TRBD2. The CDR3 DNA sequence: TGCAGTGTTTGGGCGGGAGGGCCGAGCTCCTACGAGCAGTACTTC. It encodes CSVWAGGPSSYEQYF.